A selection of T cell receptor beta chains follows, all from one sample in a study of CD8+CD57+ T cells in acquired aplastic anemia. TCRdb itself ran the reads through MiXCR, one entry per CDR3 protein. The sample holds 150,000 to 200,000 distinct CDR3 sequences; around 50% are singletons and the top ten take 1.1%. Material: sorted CD4+, CD8+, or CD8+CD57+ T cells (not recorded which) from PBMCs. These receptors all come from a human donor with aplastic anemia. CDR3s include the opening cysteine and the closing phenylalanine or tryptophan. D genes are given only for firm matches. Clone size is given for some rows only: seen once, a few or many times, or a class if the clone is expanded.

d_call j_call clone_size v_call cdr3_nt cdr3_aa
TRBD1 TRBJ2-6 few TRBV25-1 TGTGCCAGCAGTGCCGGGACAGGGGGCATTTCTGGGGCCAACGTCCTGACTTTC CASSAGTGGISGANVLTF
- TRBJ1-4 - TRBV24-1 TGTGCCACCAGTGATTCAACCTGGACCGATGGGGAAAAACTGTTTTTT CATSDSTWTDGEKLFF
- TRBJ2-5 - TRBV10-2 TGCGCCAGCCAAGGACAGAGGGAGACCCAGTACTTC CASQGQRETQYF
- TRBJ2-2 - TRBV10-2 TGCGCCACGCTCCGGGGGCCCTCGAACACCGGGGAGCTGTTTTTT CATLRGPSNTGELFF
- TRBJ2-7 - TRBV12-3/TRBV12-4 TGTGCCACACGAAGAGGCAGGGGGGACTACGAGCAGTACTTC CATRRGRGDYEQYF
- TRBJ1-5 many TRBV19 TGTGCCAGTAGTATGGGAAAGGCAGGAGGCAATCAGCCCCAGCATTTT CASSMGKAGGNQPQHF
- TRBJ1-2 - TRBV15 TGTGCCACCAGCAGTGAAGCGGGGCCCTATGGCTACACCTTC CATSSEAGPYGYTF
- TRBJ2-5 few TRBV5-1 TGCGCCAGCAGCTGGAGCGGACCATTTTACCAAGAGACCCAGTACTTC CASSWSGPFYQETQYF
- TRBJ2-3 few TRBV5-1 TGCGCCAGCAGCATATCAGGGACAGATACGCAGTATTTT CASSISGTDTQYF
TRBD1 TRBJ2-5 many TRBV10-3 TGTGCCATCAGCACAGGGGGCGGTAGACAAGAGACCCAGTACTTC CAISTGGGRQETQYF
- TRBJ2-3 - TRBV7-9 TGTGCCAGCAGCCATACTAGCACAGATACGCAGTATTTT CASSHTSTDTQYF
- TRBJ1-6 - TRBV29-1 TGCAGCGTCCCAGGCCCTGACAGAGATTCACCCCTCCACTTT CSVPGPDRDSPLHF
- TRBJ1-4 many TRBV20-1 TGCAGTGCTAGAGATCGCCCCAGTGAAAAACTGTTTTTT CSARDRPSEKLFF
- TRBJ2-1 many TRBV9 TGTGCCAGCAGCGTAGCATCCGCCCACAATGAGCAGTTCTTC CASSVASAHNEQFF
- TRBJ1-5 - TRBV2 TGTGCCAGCAGTGAGGTGGGAGCGTATAGCAATCAGCCCCAGCATTTT CASSEVGAYSNQPQHF
- TRBJ1-5 many TRBV15 TGTGCCACCAGCAGAGATCTGCGGGGCAATCAGCCCCAGCATTTT CATSRDLRGNQPQHF
- TRBJ2-7 many TRBV19 TGTGCCAGTAGCCAGACGTTTAGCTCCTACGAGCAGTACTTC CASSQTFSSYEQYF
TRBD2 TRBJ2-7 - TRBV6-1 TGTGCCAGCAGCTTACGACTAGCGGGAGGACTTCACGAGCAGTACTTC CASSLRLAGGLHEQYF
- TRBJ1-5 - TRBV9 TGTGCCAGCAGCGTAGTAGCAGACCTGGGGCCCCAGCATTTT CASSVVADLGPQHF
TRBD1 TRBJ1-2 once TRBV11-1 TGTGCCAGCAGCTTGCCCGAGGGGGCGACTTACCTGAAAGGCTACACCTTC CASSLPEGATYLKGYTF
- TRBJ1-2 few TRBV9 TGTGCCAGCAGCCCCACCCAGGGCAGGGCCTTCTATGGCTACACCTTC CASSPTQGRAFYGYTF
- TRBJ1-1 many TRBV19 TGTGCCAGTAGTATAGATCGGCGCAGGCCCAAAGCTTTCTTT CASSIDRRRPKAFF
TRBD2 TRBJ2-7 few TRBV2 TGTGCCAGCAGTGACCGACTAGCGTCCTACGAGCAGTACTTC CASSDRLASYEQYF
- TRBJ2-7 many TRBV12-5 TGTGCTAGTGGTTTGGTACCAGGAGTGGTTGAGGGGCCCTACGAGCAGTACTTC CASGLVPGVVEGPYEQYF
- TRBJ1-1 many TRBV5-6 TGTGCCAGCAGCTTGCCAGAAATGAACACTGAAGCTTTCTTT CASSLPEMNTEAFF
- TRBJ2-5 - TRBV7-6 TGTGCCAGCAGCCGAGACGTGGGGCTACAGTACTTC CASSRDVGLQYF
TRBD1 TRBJ1-5 many TRBV7-2 TGTGCCAGCAGCTCCCAGGGGGCTCAGCCCCAGCATTTT CASSSQGAQPQHF
- TRBJ2-3 - TRBV24-1 TGTGCCACCGCAGCGGCGGGATCCGTTAACACAGATACGCAGTATTTT CATAAAGSVNTDTQYF
- TRBJ2-3 - TRBV7-6 TGTGCCAGCAGCTTAGCAGGCGGGACCCCAGATACGCAGTATTTT CASSLAGGTPDTQYF
- TRBJ1-1 many TRBV7-8 TGTGCCAGCAGCTTTCCTGGTGGTCGCGAAGCTTTCTTT CASSFPGGREAFF
- TRBJ2-4 - TRBV6-4 TGTGCCAGCAGTTACTCGAACAGGGAAAACATTCAGTACTTC CASSYSNRENIQYF
TRBD1 TRBJ1-2 - TRBV5-4 TGTGCCAGCAGCGCGGACAGGGGATCATTGGGCTATGGCTACACCTTC CASSADRGSLGYGYTF
- TRBJ2-2 - TRBV7-2 TGTGCCAGCAGCGCCCCGACTAGCGGGGAGCTGTTTTTT CASSAPTSGELFF
- TRBJ1-6 many TRBV20-1 TGCAGTGCCTCCGGGCAGGGGTCGTATAATTCACCCCTCCACTTT CSASGQGSYNSPLHF
- TRBJ2-7 - TRBV20-1 TGCAGTGCTAGATCTGGGGGAATTCTCTACGAGCAGTACTTC CSARSGGILYEQYF
TRBD2 TRBJ2-5 - TRBV7-7 TGTGCTAGCAGAAGCGGGATGGGAGAGACCCAGTACTTC CASRSGMGETQYF
- TRBJ2-5 many TRBV24-1 TGTGCCGCCTCCAGGGAAGGGCAAGAGACCCAGTACTTC CAASREGQETQYF
- TRBJ2-6 - TRBV7-2 TGTGCCAGCAGGGAAGTTAGTCTGGGCAGAGACGTCCTGACTTTC CASREVSLGRDVLTF
TRBD1 TRBJ1-1 - TRBV19 TGTGCCAGTAGGGACAGGCTGAACACTGAAGCTTTCTTT CASRDRLNTEAFF
- TRBJ2-2 many TRBV29-1 TGCAGCCTGGGACCTCGCACCGGGGAGCTGTTTTTT CSLGPRTGELFF
TRBD1 TRBJ2-3 - TRBV25-1 TGTGCCAGCAGTGACTACAGGGGTTCAGATACGCAGTATTTT CASSDYRGSDTQYF
- TRBJ2-5 many TRBV4-2 TGTGCCAGCAGCCAGAGGGCCGTAGAGGGCCAAGAGACCCAGTACTTC CASSQRAVEGQETQYF
- TRBJ2-7 once TRBV19 TGTGCCAGTAGCTCGGGATGGCAGTCTGGGCAGTACTTC CASSSGWQSGQYF
- TRBJ1-2 - TRBV15 TGTGCCACCAGCAGAGATAGGAGCCAGGGTTCGGGTGGCTACACCTTC CATSRDRSQGSGGYTF
TRBD1 TRBJ2-1 many TRBV11-1 TGTGCCAGCAGCCCGGGACAGGGAATCCTCGGTGAGCAGTTCTTC CASSPGQGILGEQFF
TRBD2 TRBJ2-2 many TRBV7-3 TGTGCCAGCAGCTTAGTTGGCGGGGGGGCCTACACCGGGGAGCTGTTTTTT CASSLVGGGAYTGELFF
- TRBJ2-5 many TRBV15 TGTGCCACCAGCAGAGACGCCCTCAGTCAAGAGACCCAGTACTTC CATSRDALSQETQYF
TRBD2 TRBJ2-1 few TRBV11-2 TGTGCCAGCAGCCCGCCCGGGCGGGGGGCCTCCTACAATGAGCAGTTCTTC CASSPPGRGASYNEQFF
TRBD1 TRBJ1-2 few TRBV20-1 TGCAGTGCTAGGCGAGGGGGCGGCTATGGCTACACCTTC CSARRGGGYGYTF
- TRBJ1-4 many TRBV10-3 TGTGCCATCAGTGCCCTTGCAACTAATGAAAAACTGTTTTTT CAISALATNEKLFF
- TRBJ2-2 many TRBV2 TGTGCCAGCAGTGTAGGGGTCGCCGGGGAGCTGTTTTTT CASSVGVAGELFF
- TRBJ1-3 few TRBV12-3/TRBV12-4 TGTGCCAGCAGTTTTCATAACGCCATATATTTT CASSFHNAIYF
- TRBJ2-3 - TRBV10-3 TGTGCCATCCATCCTGGGGCAGACAGTAGCACAGATACGCAGTATTTT CAIHPGADSSTDTQYF
- TRBJ2-2 few TRBV29-1 TGCAGCGTTGACGGGACGGGAAACACCGGGGAGCTGTTTTTT CSVDGTGNTGELFF
- TRBJ1-6 many TRBV27 TGTGCCAGCTCTGGACAGTATAATTCACCCCTCCACTTT CASSGQYNSPLHF
- TRBJ2-5 - TRBV29-1 TGCAGCGTTGTCGTTATGGGGGAGACCCAGTACTTC CSVVVMGETQYF
TRBD2 TRBJ2-5 - TRBV7-8 TGTGCCAGCAGCTTAGGCCCTAGCGGGGCGCAACCCCAGTACTTC CASSLGPSGAQPQYF
- TRBJ2-5 many TRBV20-1 TGCAGTGCTAGAGACTCACGGGGGGCTGGCGAGACCCAGTACTTC CSARDSRGAGETQYF